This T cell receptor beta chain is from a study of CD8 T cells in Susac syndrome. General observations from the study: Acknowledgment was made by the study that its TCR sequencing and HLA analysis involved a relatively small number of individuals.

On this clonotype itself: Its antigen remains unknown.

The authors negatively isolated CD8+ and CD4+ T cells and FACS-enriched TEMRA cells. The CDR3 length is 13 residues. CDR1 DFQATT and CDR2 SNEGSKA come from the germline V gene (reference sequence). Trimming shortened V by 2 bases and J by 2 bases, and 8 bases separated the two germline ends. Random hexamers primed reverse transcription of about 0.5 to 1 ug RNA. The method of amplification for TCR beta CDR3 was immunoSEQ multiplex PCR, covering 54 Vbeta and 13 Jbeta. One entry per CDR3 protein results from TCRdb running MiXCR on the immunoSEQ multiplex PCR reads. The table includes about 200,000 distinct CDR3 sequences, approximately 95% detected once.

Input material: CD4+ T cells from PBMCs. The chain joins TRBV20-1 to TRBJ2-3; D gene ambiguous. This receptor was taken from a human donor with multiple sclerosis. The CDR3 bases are TGCAGTGCTAGAATGGGCCCCACAGATACGCAGTATTTT. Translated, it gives CSARMGPTDTQYF.